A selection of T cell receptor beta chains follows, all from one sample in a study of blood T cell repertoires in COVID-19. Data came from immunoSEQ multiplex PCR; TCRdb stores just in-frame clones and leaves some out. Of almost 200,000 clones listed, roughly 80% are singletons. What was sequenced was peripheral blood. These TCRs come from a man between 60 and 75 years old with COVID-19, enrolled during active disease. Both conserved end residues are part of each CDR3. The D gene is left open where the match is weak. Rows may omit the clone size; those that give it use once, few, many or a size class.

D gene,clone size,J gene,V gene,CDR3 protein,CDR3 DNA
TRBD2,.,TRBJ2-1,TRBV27,CASRGLAGGEYEQFF,TGTGCCAGCAGGGGACTAGCGGGAGGGGAATATGAGCAGTTCTTC
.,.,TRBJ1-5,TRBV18,CASSSDRNQPQHF,TGTGCCAGCTCATCCGACAGAAATCAGCCCCAGCATTTT
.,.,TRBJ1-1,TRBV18,CASSPGLSTEAFF,TGTGCCAGCTCACCAGGTCTAAGCACTGAAGCTTTCTTT
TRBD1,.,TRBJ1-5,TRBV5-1,CASSLGQGVSQPQHF,TGCGCCAGCAGCTTGGGACAGGGGGTAAGTCAGCCCCAGCATTTT
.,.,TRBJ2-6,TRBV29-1,CSVGGGANVLTF,TGCAGCGTTGGCGGGGGGGCCAACGTCCTGACTTTC
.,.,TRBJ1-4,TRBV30,CAWSDNREANEKLFF,TGTGCCTGGAGCGATAATCGGGAGGCTAATGAAAAACTGTTTTTT
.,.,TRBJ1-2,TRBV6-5,CASRPSPGANYGYTF,TGTGCCAGCAGGCCGAGTCCAGGGGCTAACTATGGCTACACCTTC
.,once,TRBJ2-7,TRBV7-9,CASTYSNSYEQYF,TGTGCCAGCACATACTCCAATTCCTACGAGCAGTACTTC
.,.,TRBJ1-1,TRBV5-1,CASSSHPLQGANTEAFF,TGCGCCAGCAGCTCCCACCCCCTACAGGGAGCGAACACTGAAGCTTTCTTT
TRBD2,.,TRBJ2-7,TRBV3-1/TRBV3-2,CASSDTGTSGEQYF,TGTGCCAGCAGCGATACCGGGACTAGCGGCGAGCAGTACTTC
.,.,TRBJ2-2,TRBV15,CATSRGGTDTGELFF,TGTGCCACCAGCAGAGGCGGGACGGACACCGGGGAGCTGTTTTTT
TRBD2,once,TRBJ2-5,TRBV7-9,CASSPGLAWAETQYF,TGTGCCAGCAGCCCGGGACTAGCTTGGGCAGAGACCCAGTACTTC
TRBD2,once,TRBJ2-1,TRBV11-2,CASSPLTSGIVNEQFF,TGTGCCAGCAGCCCACTGACTAGCGGGATAGTCAATGAGCAGTTCTTC
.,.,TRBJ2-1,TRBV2,CASTREARGSYNEQFF,TGTGCCAGCACCCGAGAAGCTAGGGGTTCTTACAATGAGCAGTTCTTC
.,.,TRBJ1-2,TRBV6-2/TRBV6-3,CASSPDRLYGYTF,TGTGCCAGCAGTCCCGACCGACTCTATGGCTACACCTTC
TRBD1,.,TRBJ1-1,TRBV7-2,CASSFNGQVNTEAFF,TGTGCCAGCAGCTTTAACGGACAGGTTAACACTGAAGCTTTCTTT
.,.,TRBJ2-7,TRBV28,CASSSGLVEQYF,TGTGCCAGCAGTTCCGGGTTAGTTGAGCAGTACTTC
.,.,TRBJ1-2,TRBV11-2,CASSLERQFYGYTF,TGTGCCAGCAGCTTAGAGAGGCAGTTCTATGGCTACACCTTC
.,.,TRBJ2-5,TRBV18,CASSPRLAREETQYF,TGTGCCAGCTCACCACGTCTCGCCAGGGAAGAGACCCAGTACTTC
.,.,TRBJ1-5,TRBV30,CAWSARTGNQPQHF,TGTGCCTGGAGTGCCCGGACAGGCAATCAGCCCCAGCATTTT
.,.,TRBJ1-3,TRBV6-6,CASSYSAPGNTIYF,TGTGCCAGCAGTTACTCGGCACCTGGAAACACCATATATTTT
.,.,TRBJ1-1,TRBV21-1,CASTEGTGANTEAFF,TGTGCCAGCACCGAGGGGACAGGGGCTAACACTGAAGCTTTCTTT
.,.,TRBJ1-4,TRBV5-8,CASSRLSANEKLFF,TGTGCCAGCAGTAGACTTTCAGCTAATGAAAAACTGTTTTTT
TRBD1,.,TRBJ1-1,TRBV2,CASRGQGGITEAFF,TGTGCCAGCAGGGGACAGGGGGGAATCACTGAAGCTTTCTTT
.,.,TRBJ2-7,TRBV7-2,CASSLRGPGYEQYF,TGTGCCAGCAGCTTAAGGGGTCCCGGCTACGAGCAGTACTTC
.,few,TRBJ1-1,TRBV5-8,CASSLAGGNTEAFF,TGTGCCAGCAGCTTGGCCGGGGGTAACACTGAAGCTTTCTTT
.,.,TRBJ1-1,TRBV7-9,CASSLTQALAFF,TGTGCCAGCAGCTTGACACAGGCCCTAGCTTTCTTT
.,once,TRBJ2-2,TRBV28,CASSLLGRDTGELFF,TGTGCCAGCAGTTTACTGGGGCGCGACACCGGGGAGCTGTTTTTT
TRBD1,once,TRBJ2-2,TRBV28,CASSTPTGAVTGELFF,TGTGCCAGCAGTACCCCGACAGGGGCGGTCACCGGGGAGCTGTTTTTT
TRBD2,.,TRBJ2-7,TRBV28,CASSYFGGRTNNEQYF,TGTGCCAGCAGTTATTTCGGCGGGAGGACTAACAACGAGCAGTACTTC
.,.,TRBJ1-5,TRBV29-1,CSVGLAGGNQPQHF,TGCAGCGTTGGGTTGGCAGGGGGCAATCAGCCCCAGCATTTT
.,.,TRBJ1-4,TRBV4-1,CASSAMPTSTNEKLFF,TGCGCCAGCAGCGCAATGCCTACTTCAACTAATGAAAAACTGTTTTTT
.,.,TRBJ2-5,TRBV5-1,CASTSGKTQYF,TGCGCCAGCACCTCGGGGAAGACCCAGTACTTC
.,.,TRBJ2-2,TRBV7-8,CASSLVGTVNTGELFF,TGTGCCAGCAGCTTAGTAGGAACAGTTAACACCGGGGAGCTGTTTTTT
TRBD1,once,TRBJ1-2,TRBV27,CASSIGTEYGYTF,TGTGCCAGCAGTATCGGGACAGAGTATGGCTACACCTTC
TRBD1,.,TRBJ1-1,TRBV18,CASSRPRQGLRMNTEAFF,TGTGCCAGCTCCCGACCCAGACAGGGTTTGAGAATGAACACTGAAGCTTTCTTT
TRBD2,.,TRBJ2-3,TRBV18,CASSRGTTLTDTQYF,TGTGCCAGCTCACGCGGGACTACCCTCACAGATACGCAGTATTTT
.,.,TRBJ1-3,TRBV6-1,CASSESTEVWTIYF,TGTGCCAGCAGTGAATCGACAGAGGTTTGGACCATATATTTT
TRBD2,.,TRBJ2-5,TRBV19,CASSLSGRAWETQYF,TGTGCCAGTAGTCTTAGCGGGAGGGCCTGGGAGACCCAGTACTTC
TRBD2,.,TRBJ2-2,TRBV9,CASSVEAGGGGELFF,TGTGCCAGCAGCGTAGAGGCGGGAGGGGGAGGGGAGCTGTTTTTT
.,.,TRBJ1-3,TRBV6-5,CASRTGGPGNTIYF,TGTGCCAGCAGAACCGGGGGGCCTGGAAACACCATATATTTT
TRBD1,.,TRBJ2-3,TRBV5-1,CASSLGRTGGQDTQYF,TGCGCCAGCAGCTTGGGAAGGACAGGGGGCCAAGATACGCAGTATTTT
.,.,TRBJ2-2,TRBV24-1,CATSERERGTGELFF,TGTGCCACCAGTGAAAGGGAGCGAGGCACCGGGGAGCTGTTTTTT
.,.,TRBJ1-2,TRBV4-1,CASSQDPYNYGYTF,TGCGCCAGCAGCCAAGATCCTTATAACTATGGCTACACCTTC